This TCR beta chain was observed in a study of cytomegalovirus exposure and HLA in healthy donors. Study results and caveats: In vitro confirmation showed three CMV-associated chains to be CMV antigen specific. In an earlier analysis, most TCR beta V segments were productive about 87% or about 30% of the time. The authors later linked a missense DCLRE1C variant to TCR beta V- and J-gene trimming.

Concerning this clone: Antigen: not known.

Vbeta (60) and Jbeta (13) primers were used in the PCR. The table came from immunoSEQ multiplex PCR; TCRdb's copy has only in-frame clones and leaves some out. The repertoire holds 140,000 or so clones, over 60% seen once, with roughly 2.1% in the top ten. From germline, CDR1 is SGHDT and CDR2 YYEEEE. V was pared by 5 bases and J by 0 bases, with 15 bases between. The CDR3 spans 16 residues. The sample comprised PBMCs. This chain joins TRBV5-6 and TRBJ1-5; D is possibly TRBD1 (5 bases). This receptor was identified in a man aged 35-49 years in good health and CMV-seronegative. The CDR3, as DNA: TGTGCCAGCAGTTTTGGGGGGAGTCTTAGCAATCAGCCCCAGCATTTT. Amino acids: CASSFGGSLSNQPQHF.